This TCR beta chain emerged from a study of cytomegalovirus exposure and HLA in healthy donors. As regards this clone: Its antigen is still unknown.

It was with 60 Vbeta and 13 Jbeta primers that the PCR ran. The authors' processing: A follow-up analysis tallied tens of millions of unique TCR beta chains, approximately 11 million shared. The data were produced by immunoSEQ multiplex PCR, yet TCRdb's version contains in-frame clones alone and is incomplete. V and J calls and clone size are given by that table; D and trimming were obtained from the DNA. The repertoire includes roughly 150,000 clones, around 75% of them detected once, and around 3.1% sits in the top ten. Study conclusions and caveats: Researchers counted 150 to 200 TCR beta chains as cytomegalovirus-associated. A prior analysis recorded that most TCR beta V segments were productive about 87% or about 30% of the time.

Deletions cut 7 bases from V and 4 bases from J, with 24 bases between. CDR1 and CDR2 from the germline V gene are MDHEN and SYDVKM. This CDR3 comprises 17 residues. Material: PBMCs. The TCR originated in a male donor in good health and CMV-seronegative. This chain joins TRBV28 and TRBJ2-3, with a possible D match to TRBD2 (6 bases). CDR3 coding DNA: TGTGCCAGCACCTACCCCCGAGGGGCTAGCGTCCCAGATACGCAGTATTTT. Its translation is CASTYPRGASVPDTQYF.